A selection of T cell receptor beta chains follows, all from one sample in a study of blood T cell repertoires in COVID-19. Assay used: immunoSEQ multiplex PCR; TCRdb lists only in-frame clones, some missing. The sample lists 80,000 to 90,000 clones; around 87% were seen once. Sequencing was carried out using peripheral blood. The source of these receptors is a man aged 40-49 years with acute or convalescent COVID-19. The CDR3 runs from the conserved cysteine through the conserved F or W. D genes are given only for firm matches. Clone sizes are given selectively: once, few, many, or a class where the clone is expanded.

TRBV6-5	TRBD1	TRBJ2-7	.	CASSYSGTGTLYEQYF	TGTGCCAGCAGTTACTCTGGGACAGGGACTTTATACGAGCAGTACTTC
TRBV7-2	.	TRBJ1-2	.	CASSLSTLSDYGYTF	TGTGCCAGCAGCTTAAGTACCCTGAGTGACTATGGCTACACCTTC
TRBV29-1	TRBD1	TRBJ2-2	.	CSVGLGTGGIGELFF	TGCAGCGTTGGCCTCGGGACAGGGGGTATCGGGGAGCTGTTTTTT
TRBV19	TRBD2	TRBJ2-3	.	CASNLRRGGGTDTQYF	TGTGCCAGTAATCTCCGTCGGGGGGGAGGCACAGATACGCAGTATTTT
TRBV20-1	.	TRBJ2-2	.	CSASKLHTGELFF	TGCAGTGCTAGTAAACTACACACCGGGGAGCTGTTTTTT
TRBV4-2	TRBD2	TRBJ2-1	.	CASSQGLAGGPYNEQFF	TGTGCCAGCAGCCAAGGACTAGCGGGAGGGCCCTACAATGAGCAGTTCTTC
TRBV6-2/TRBV6-3	.	TRBJ1-2	.	CASSYRTDSYGYTF	TGTGCCAGCAGTTACCGGACGGACTCCTATGGCTACACCTTC
TRBV9	.	TRBJ2-3	.	CASSVVPLSERASTDTQYF	TGTGCCAGCAGCGTAGTACCCCTGAGTGAGAGGGCTAGCACAGATACGCAGTATTTT
TRBV9	TRBD1	TRBJ1-5	.	CASSKTGGNQPQHF	TGTGCCAGCAGCAAAACAGGGGGTAATCAGCCCCAGCATTTT
TRBV27	TRBD2	TRBJ2-2	.	CASSWASGTGELFF	TGTGCCAGCAGTTGGGCTAGCGGCACCGGGGAGCTGTTTTTT
TRBV6-4	.	TRBJ1-3	.	CASSDSFGVSGNTIYF	TGTGCCAGCAGTGACTCTTTTGGAGTCTCTGGAAACACCATATATTTT
TRBV30	.	TRBJ1-1	.	CAWVPVSTEAFF	TGTGCCTGGGTCCCCGTGAGCACTGAAGCTTTCTTT
TRBV29-1	TRBD2	TRBJ2-1	.	CSVEDSGRARRNEQFF	TGCAGCGTTGAAGACAGCGGGAGAGCCCGGAGGAATGAGCAGTTCTTC
TRBV11-3	TRBD2	TRBJ2-3	.	CASSFDGGTDTQYF	TGTGCCAGCAGCTTCGACGGGGGGACAGATACGCAGTATTTT
TRBV18	.	TRBJ1-1	.	CASSPRGGDNTEAFF	TGTGCCAGCTCACCACGTGGGGGCGACAACACTGAAGCTTTCTTT
TRBV27	.	TRBJ1-2	.	CASAHGANYGYTF	TGTGCCAGCGCCCATGGGGCCAACTATGGCTACACCTTC
TRBV7-2	.	TRBJ1-6	.	CASSFQIHNSPLHF	TGTGCCAGCAGCTTCCAGATCCATAATTCACCCCTCCACTTT
TRBV9	.	TRBJ2-5	.	CASSALPGTPQETQYF	TGTGCCAGCAGCGCCCTCCCCGGGACACCCCAAGAGACCCAGTACTTC
TRBV18	.	TRBJ1-2	.	CASSQQGRDYGYTF	TGTGCCAGCTCACAACAGGGCCGGGACTATGGCTACACCTTC
TRBV19	TRBD1	TRBJ1-5	.	CASSPGTGGIFSNQPQHF	TGTGCCAGTAGCCCCGGGACAGGGGGGATTTTTAGCAATCAGCCCCAGCATTTT
TRBV27	.	TRBJ2-5	.	CASSFDRTAGTQYF	TGTGCCAGCAGTTTCGATAGGACCGCGGGGACCCAGTACTTC
TRBV27	TRBD1	TRBJ2-7	.	CASSRTGVIYEQYF	TGTGCCAGCAGTCGGACAGGGGTGATCTACGAGCAGTACTTC
TRBV19	.	TRBJ2-7	few	CASSINIDTYEQYF	TGTGCCAGTAGTATCAATATAGATACCTACGAGCAGTACTTC
TRBV6-6	.	TRBJ2-5	.	CASSRAGLETQYF	TGTGCCAGCAGCCGGGCAGGGCTTGAGACCCAGTACTTC
TRBV9	TRBD2	TRBJ2-1	.	CASSGGRRGIEQFF	TGTGCCAGCAGCGGCGGGAGGCGGGGGATTGAGCAGTTCTTC
TRBV7-2	.	TRBJ1-6	.	CASSLSGVPSRALHF	TGTGCCAGCAGCTTATCGGGGGTCCCTAGTCGGGCCCTCCACTTT
TRBV7-9	.	TRBJ1-2	.	CASTETDSGYTF	TGTGCCAGCACCGAGACGGACTCTGGCTACACCTTC
TRBV11-3	TRBD1	TRBJ2-2	.	CASSSGTDANTGELFF	TGTGCCAGCAGCTCCGGGACAGACGCGAACACCGGGGAGCTGTTTTTT
TRBV5-8	TRBD2	TRBJ2-7	.	CASSPGASGGHEQYF	TGTGCCAGCAGCCCGGGGGCTAGCGGGGGGCACGAGCAGTACTTC
TRBV6-5	TRBD1	TRBJ1-5	.	CASSYETGANQPQHF	TGTGCCAGCAGTTACGAGACAGGGGCAAATCAGCCCCAGCATTTT
TRBV5-8	TRBD1	TRBJ1-5	once	CASSPRTGPSNQPQHF	TGTGCCAGCAGCCCAAGGACAGGGCCAAGCAATCAGCCCCAGCATTTT
TRBV9	.	TRBJ2-5	.	CASSAMGASETQYF	TGTGCCAGCAGCGCAATGGGGGCCAGCGAGACCCAGTACTTC
TRBV12-5	.	TRBJ1-4	.	CASGTTGPPNEKLFF	TGTGCTAGTGGTACAACAGGGCCTCCTAATGAAAAACTGTTTTTT